This T cell receptor beta chain comes out of a study of blood T cell repertoires in COVID-19 (dated by TCRdb to between 2020 and 2021). Background on the whole study: Samples from collaborators originated in the United States, Italy and Spain and spanned both the acute and convalescent phases of COVID-19. The material from the prospective study consisted of cDNA or gDNA derived from T cells, B-cell-depleted T cells, or PBMCs. The dataset comprised deeply sampled blood TCRbeta repertoires from subjects exposed to, actively infected with, or recovered from COVID-19. A freely available public database, intended as a resource for researchers studying the immune response to SARS-CoV-2, is where the repertoires were released. Samples were obtained from the ongoing ImmuneRACE study (first 160 participants) and from about 1,300 subjects provided by 6 global collaborators. Nearly every sample came with metadata listing a de-identified subject ID, COVID-19 status, age in years and sex. Where available, HLA class I and class II types were obtained from metadata supplied by the sample provider rather than from assay-based typing.

For CDR1 and CDR2, the germline V gene (reference sequence) lists LNHDA and SQIVND. Reading from cysteine to phenylalanine, the CDR3 counts 15 amino acids. Only CDR3 DNA remains: 45 bases, in frame from the first base. V loses 4 bases, J loses 5 bases, and the germline ends lie 15 bases apart. TCRbeta CDR3 regions were amplified from genomic DNA using the immunoSEQ Assay, a bias-controlled multiplex PCR. The original pipeline was this. The number of nucleated cells in each sample was estimated by amplification of reference gene primers within the assay. To quantify the absolute abundance of each unique TCRbeta CDR3 rearrangement, sequence reads were collapsed and filtered. Productive Simpson clonality was computed per sample as the square root of Simpson's diversity index over productive rearrangements. TCRdb holds this immuneACCESS table with in-frame rearrangements only. Some clones are missing; in checked studies, unresolved V genes explain under half, and the rest has no known cause. V, J and clone size were drawn from that table, and D and trimming were deduced from the DNA. The sample includes 150,000 to 190,000 clones, with under 85% observed a single time. 3.7% of the sample is taken by the ten largest.

This clone came up once. The clone's antigen remains unknown. One base away there is no much larger clone; base qualities are not given. Each collaborating institution followed its own protocols to collect whole blood in K2EDTA tubes. For TCRbeta analysis, collaborator samples were shipped as frozen whole blood, as isolated PBMCs, or as DNA extracted from either sample type. What the research found in general, with its limitations: The quantity of clinical and demographic metadata differed by source and by participant and was supplied without curation.

The material sequenced was peripheral blood. The TCR originated in an elderly woman with acute or convalescent COVID-19. The chain joins TRBV19 to TRBJ1-5; the D gene is perhaps TRBD1, on 6 matching bases. The CDR3 protein sequence reads: CASSKDNRVDQPQHF. The DNA sequence reads TGTGCCAGTAGTAAGGACAACAGGGTAGATCAGCCCCAGCATTTT.